This T cell receptor beta chain is from a study of human T cells and chemical hapten exposure. Overall study findings and caveats: With regard to DPC sensitization, TCRs above 1 in 1000 frequency did not change.

TCRdb used MiXCR to reprocess the RACE reads, holding one entry per CDR3 protein. The sample lists under 45,000 distinct CDR3 sequences, 9% to 12% occurring once. In the case of this clonotype: Its antigen is undetermined.

The time point is: pre-sensitization, week 0. Treatment in this sample: therapeutic diphenylcyclopropenone sensitization with weekly scalp DPC. Unfractionated whole blood yielded the extracted total RNA. CDR3 size: 18 residues. The V segment lost 4 bases and the J segment 7 bases; nucleotides outside the gene matches: 16. CDR1 is MNHEY and CDR2 is SMNVEV in the germline V gene (reference sequence). The specimen comprised whole blood, sampled in connection with sensitization to the hapten diphenylcyclopropenone (DPC). The TCR was taken from a man aged 50 or older with alopecia areata. Some clones in this sample may be carry-over from other donors' samples. The chain carries TRBV27 and TRBJ2-1, with 10 positions matching TRBD2. The CDR3 nucleotides are TGTGCCAGCAGTTCCCATGACGCCCAGCGGGAGGGCCGTAATGAGCAGTTCTTC. Translated: CASSSHDAQREGRNEQFF.